Following are 5 T cell receptor beta chains from one sample sequenced in a study of T-cell reconstitution after alpha-beta-depleted transplantation in children. A library of TCRbeta sequences, prepared with unique molecular identifiers, was generated. MiXCR was run by TCRdb on the PCR reads, yielding one entry per CDR3 protein. Of about 640,000 distinct CDR3 sequences listed, 15% to 20% are singletons. The sequenced sample was PBMCs from the stem cell graft donor, obtained from the stem cell graft. Source of these receptors: a human donor who donated a stem cell graft to a child with acute myeloid leukemia.

This clonotype appeared many times. This chain joins TRBV20-1 and TRBJ2-3; TRBD1 agrees at 7 bases. CDR3 length: 14 residues. Germline V gene data show CDR1 as DFQATT and CDR2 as SNEGSKA (reference sequence). The trim removed 4 bases at V and 0 bases at J, leaving 4 bases unmatched. The CDR3 DNA follows: TGCAGTGCTATTCCGGGACAGAGCACAGATACGCAGTATTTT. This sequence encodes CSAIPGQSTDTQYF.

At least ten counts were recorded for this clonotype. The rearrangement uses TRBV6-5 and TRBJ1-3, with D possibly matching TRBD1 (5 bases). V was clipped by 0 bases and J by 8 bases, with 11 bases between them. This CDR3 has 14 amino acids. CDR1 and CDR2 (germline): MNHEY, SVGAGI. The CDR3 region has the DNA TGTGCCAGCAGTTACTCGGGATCGGGGGACACCATATATTTT. Protein sequence: CASSYSGSGDTIYF.

This clonotype occurred many times. The chain carries TRBV29-1 and TRBJ2-3, with D possibly being TRBD2 (5 bases). Germline-derived CDR1 and CDR2 are SQVTM and ANQGSEA. V lost 4 bases and J lost 6, with 11 bases in between. The CDR3 contains 12 residues. The CDR3 loop reads CSVVRGRDTQYF. The CDR3 DNA reads as TGCAGCGTTGTAAGAGGGCGGGATACGCAGTATTTT.

The chain carries TRBV20-1 and TRBJ1-1; D is possibly TRBD1 (6 bases). Germline CDR1 DFQATT, CDR2 SNEGSKA (reference sequence). V dropped 4 bases and J dropped 1 base, with 13 bases sitting between them. The CDR3 length is 14 residues. This CDR3 is CSAITGTRNTEAFF. In nucleotides, the CDR3 is TGCAGTGCTATAACCGGGACACGGAACACTGAAGCTTTCTTT.

This clonotype showed up many times. This rearrangement joins TRBV29-1 to TRBJ2-7; possible D gene TRBD2, 6 bases. The germline gives CDR1 SQVTM, CDR2 ANQGSEA. The CDR3 totals 14 residues. V was shortened by 0 bases and J by 2 bases, with 11 bases between the two germline ends. CDR3 region: CSVEEEGSPYEQYF. In DNA, the CDR3 is TGCAGCGTTGAAGAGGAGGGGAGCCCCTACGAGCAGTACTTC.